Each of the 19 T cell receptor beta chains below was sequenced from the same sample in a study of naive and memory T cell subsets. The SP2 primer and nested alpha and beta constant region primers amplified ligated cDNA in four rounds. TCRdb redid the calling of the 5' RACE reads with MiXCR, one entry per CDR3 protein. The sample shows approximately 49,000 distinct CDR3 sequences, about 4.5% of them seen only once. A UMI-containing oligonucleotide was joined by 3' ligation to the TCR cDNA template. These receptors were taken from a female donor in good health.

The sample holds many counts of this clonotype. This chain uses TRBV7-2 with TRBJ2-7; maybe TRBD1 (6 bases). From germline, CDR1 is SGHTA and CDR2 FQGNSA. V lost 5 bases and J lost 6, with 11 bases in between. CDR3 length: 12 residues. In DNA, the CDR3 is TGTGCCAGCAGCCCAAACAGGGTCGAGCAGTACTTC. It codes for CASSPNRVEQYF.

Many counts were recorded for this clonotype. This chain links TRBV6-4 with TRBJ2-3; D is possibly TRBD2 (6 bases). The CDR3 has 13 residues. Trimming stripped 4 bases from V and 1 base from J, with 6 bases between. Germline CDR1 and CDR2: MRHNA and SNTAGT. CDR3 sequence: CASSASGTDTQYF. CDR3 in DNA: TGTGCCAGCAGTGCTAGCGGCACAGATACGCAGTATTTT.

The sample holds many counts of this clonotype. The genes are TRBV20-1 and TRBJ2-1, with D possibly matching TRBD2 (6 bases). The length of the CDR3 is 13 residues. Trimming removed 5 bases at V and 5 bases at J, with 13 bases between. Germline CDR1 and CDR2: DFQATT and SNEGSKA (reference sequence). The CDR3 here is CSALGGTNNEQFF. CDR3 bases: TGCAGTGCTTTGGGCGGGACGAACAATGAGCAGTTCTTC.

Comments on this clonotype: This clone may be a read error of a much larger clone one base away. V is TRBV29-1 and J is TRBJ1-1, with unresolved D. V was clipped by 1 base and J by 2 bases, with 8 bases between them. The germline CDR1 and CDR2 sequences are SQVTM and ANQGSEA. CDR3 length: 13 residues. The CDR3 nucleotides read TGCAGCGTTGAAGGAGCAGGCAACACTGAAGCTTTCTTT. This gives the protein CSVEGAGNTEAFF.

This clonotype was observed at least ten times. CDR3 bases: TGTGCCAGCATCGCCGGGCCGACGAATCAGCCCCAGCATTTT. This sequence encodes CASIAGPTNQPQHF. V usage is TRBV6-1 and J usage is TRBJ1-5; D call uncertain. V lost 7 bases and J lost 4, with 14 bases in between. The CDR3 contains 14 residues. CDR1 and CDR2 (germline): MNHNS, SASEGT.

The CDR3 DNA reads TGTGCCAGCAGCGTACCGCCGGGAGGCGAAACGAACACCGGGGAGCTGTTTTTT. This translates into CASSVPPGGETNTGELFF. This chain joins TRBV9 and TRBJ2-2, with 7 nucleotides matching TRBD2. The CDR3 totals 18 residues. The germline CDR1 and CDR2 sequences are SGDLS and YYNGEE. V dropped 1 base and J dropped 0; count of bases not matched to a gene: 9.

The sample holds many counts of this clonotype. The chain carries TRBV20-1 and TRBJ1-3; perhaps TRBD1 as D (5 bases). The CDR3 has 15 amino acids. Trimming left V 3 bases short and J 0 bases short, with 12 bases between. The germline V gene has CDR1 DFQATT and CDR2 SNEGSKA (reference sequence). The CDR3 sequence is CSASLAGTSGNTIYF. The CDR3 DNA sequence: TGCAGTGCTAGCTTAGCCGGGACCTCTGGAAACACCATATATTTT.

This clonotype has ten or more counts. V usage is TRBV4-3 and J usage is TRBJ2-3, with D perhaps being TRBD1 or TRBD2 (5 bases each). The CDR3 extends over 18 amino acids. The V and J ends lost 0 bases and 5 bases respectively, with 21 bases between them. Germline lookup yields CDR1 LGHNA and CDR2 YSLEER. For the CDR3, the DNA is TGCGCCAGCAGCCAAGATTTGATATTAGGGGCTAGCCGAGATACGCAGTATTTT. Translated: CASSQDLILGASRDTQYF.

This clonotype was seen ten or more times. The rearrangement links TRBV27 to TRBJ2-7, with D perhaps being TRBD1 or TRBD2 (5 bases each). CDR3 size: 12 residues. Germline V CDR1 and CDR2: MNHEY, SMNVEV (reference sequence). The germline V and J ends were trimmed by 7 bases and 13 bases, with 20 bases remaining between them. Here the CDR3 reads CASMPSYGDGYF. The CDR3 nucleotides read TGTGCCAGCATGCCAAGTTATGGGGACGGATACTTC.

This chain joins TRBV7-2 and TRBJ2-7; no clear D. Germline V CDR1 and CDR2: SGHTA, FQGNSA. Trimming took 1 base from V and 0 from J, leaving 7 bases between them. This CDR3 is built from 14 residues. The CDR3 reads CASSLVRPSYEQYF. The CDR3 region has the DNA TGTGCCAGCAGCTTAGTCAGGCCCTCCTACGAGCAGTACTTC.

Many counts were recorded for this clonotype. V gene TRBV5-1 combines with J gene TRBJ2-7, with 7 bases matching TRBD1. Looked up from germline, CDR1 is SGHRS and CDR2 is YFSETQ. The CDR3 consists of 14 residues. V was clipped by 0 bases and J by 6 bases; unmatched bases: 6. CDR3 loop: CASSLGQGISEQYF. CDR3 in DNA: TGCGCCAGCAGCTTGGGACAGGGTATCTCCGAGCAGTACTTC.

This clonotype was detected ten times or more. The chain couples TRBV28 to TRBJ1-5; D gene uncertain. From germline, CDR1 is MDHEN and CDR2 SYDVKM. The CDR3 spans 14 residues. V lost 4 bases, J lost 1 base, and 8 bases lay in between. In nucleotides, the CDR3 is TGTGCCAGCAGTTGGGTGGGGAGCAATCAGCCCCAGCATTTT. Translating it yields CASSWVGSNQPQHF.

This clonotype turned up a few times. The genes are TRBV28 and TRBJ2-3, with 8 positions matching TRBD1. The CDR3 loop spans 17 amino acids. Germline CDR1 and CDR2: MDHEN and SYDVKM. V shed 5 bases and J 0 bases; nucleotides not matched to a gene: 10. The CDR3 sequence is CASSIVPQGASTDTQYF. In DNA form, the CDR3 reads TGTGCCAGCAGTATAGTACCCCAGGGGGCTAGCACAGATACGCAGTATTTT.

This clonotype occurred many times. V is TRBV20-1 and J is TRBJ2-7; TRBD2 matches at 8 bases. Losses at the gene ends were 4 bases for V and 2 bases for J; bases not matched to a gene: 7. This CDR3 comprises 14 residues. The germline CDR1 and CDR2 sequences are DFQATT and SNEGSKA (reference sequence). The chain's CDR3 is CSANRLALTYEQYF. DNA of the CDR3: TGCAGTGCTAATCGACTAGCGCTAACCTACGAGCAGTACTTC.

Comments on this clonotype: A much larger clone lies a single base off, so this may be a read error. The chain uses TRBV5-5 and TRBJ1-5, with TRBD1 as a possible D gene (6 bases). V lost 0 bases and J 6 bases, leaving 13 bases between the germline ends. CDR1 and CDR2 (germline): SGHKS, YYEKEE (reference sequence). This CDR3 is built from 15 residues. The CDR3 region is CASSLAQGGGQPQHF. CDR3 sequence (DNA): TGTGCCAGCAGCTTGGCCCAGGGAGGGGGTCAGCCCCAGCATTTT.

This clonotype was detected many times. The chain couples TRBV7-9 to TRBJ1-1; TRBD1 matches at 9 bases. Germline trimming cut 5 bases from V and 10 bases from J; bases unmatched to any gene: 5. CDR1 and CDR2 from the germline V gene are SEHNR and FQNEAQ (reference sequence). This CDR3 is 12 amino acids long. The DNA of the CDR3 is TGTGCCAGCAGCGCCCAACAGGGGGCAGCTTTCTTT. Amino acid sequence: CASSAQQGAAFF.

This clonotype was counted ten times or more. The chain recombines TRBV2 with TRBJ2-3; TRBD1 matches at 8 bases. V shed 4 bases, J shed 8 bases, and the junction held 11 bases outside the gene matches. From germline, CDR1 is SNHLY and CDR2 FYNNEI. The CDR3 runs 15 residues. This CDR3 reads CASSVYRGSTGTQYF. CDR3 nucleotides: TGTGCCAGCAGTGTCTACAGGGGGTCTACGGGTACGCAGTATTTT.

This clonotype was seen repeatedly, ten times or more. Here the CDR3 DNA reads TGTGCCAGCAGCCCCAGGGCGGGGGCCAACGTCCTGACTTTC. Encoded protein: CASSPRAGANVLTF. The gene calls are TRBV7-2 and TRBJ2-6, with TRBD1 as a possible D gene (5 bases). The CDR3 loop spans 14 amino acids. Germline loops: CDR1 SGHTA, CDR2 FQGNSA. With 5 bases removed from V and 4 bases from J, the gap between germline ends came to 9 bases.

In DNA, the CDR3 is TGTGCCAGCAGCACTTTGGGGCTGCCTGGAGAGCTTAGAGAGCAGTTCTTC. Protein product: CASSTLGLPGELREQFF. J is TRBJ2-1 and V is TRBV6-6, with TRBD1 as a possible D gene (5 bases). Germline V CDR1 and CDR2: MNHNY, SVGAGI (reference sequence). V gave up 6 bases and J gave up 10 bases, with 28 bases separating them. This CDR3 region has 17 residues.